This TCR beta chain came from a study of shared clonotypes between healthy human individuals. Study-wide results and limits: Memory subsets had estimated richness that was generally smaller than that of naive subsets.

CDR1 and CDR2 (germline): WSHSY, SAAADI. V lost 2 bases, J lost 10 bases, and 5 bases stayed unmatched. CDR3 size: 15 residues. 200 ng DNA, 30,000 or so T cell genomes, went into each sorted-subset replicate PCR. Generated by immunoSEQ multiplex PCR, the TCRdb table keeps only in-frame clones and is missing some. The sample has some 1 million clones; more than 65% are singletons. In the case of this clone: The antigen is unknown.

Material: memory CD4+ T cells sorted from blood. Stated subset: CD45RA-negative fraction. The sequence was obtained from a man younger than 35 in good health. The chain carries TRBV10-2 and TRBJ1-6; 10 bases agree with TRBD1. As DNA, the CDR3 is TGCGCCAGCAGTGAGGGGGACAGGGGAGGGTCACCCCTCCACTTT. As protein: CASSEGDRGGSPLHF.